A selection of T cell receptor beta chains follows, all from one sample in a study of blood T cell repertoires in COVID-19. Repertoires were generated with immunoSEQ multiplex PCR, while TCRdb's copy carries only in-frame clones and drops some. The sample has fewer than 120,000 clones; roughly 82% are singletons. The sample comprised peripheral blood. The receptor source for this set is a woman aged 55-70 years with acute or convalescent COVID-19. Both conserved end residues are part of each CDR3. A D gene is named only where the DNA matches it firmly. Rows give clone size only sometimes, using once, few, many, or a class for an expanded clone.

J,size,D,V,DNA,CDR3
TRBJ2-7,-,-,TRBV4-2,TGTGCCAGCAGCCAATCAGGGGACGGGTACGAGCAGTACTTC,CASSQSGDGYEQYF
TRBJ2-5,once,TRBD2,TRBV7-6,TGTGCCAGCAGCTTAGAGGGACTACCACTCCAAGAGACCCAGTACTTC,CASSLEGLPLQETQYF
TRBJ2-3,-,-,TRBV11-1,TGTGCCAGCAGCTCGGGAGCAGATACGCAGTATTTT,CASSSGADTQYF
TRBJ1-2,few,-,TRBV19,TGTGCCAGTAGTACGCGGGTGGCCACCTATGGCTACACCTTC,CASSTRVATYGYTF
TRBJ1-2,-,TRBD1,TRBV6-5,TGTGCCAGCAATTCAGGGGGCGACTATGGCTACACCTTC,CASNSGGDYGYTF
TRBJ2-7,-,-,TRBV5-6,TGTGCCAGCAGCCCACACACCTACGAGCAGTACTTC,CASSPHTYEQYF
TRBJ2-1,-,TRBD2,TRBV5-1,TGCGCCAGCAGCTTGGATGCGGGGGGATACAATGAGCAGTTCTTC,CASSLDAGGYNEQFF
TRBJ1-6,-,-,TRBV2,TGTGCCAGCTATTTTGGGGCCCATTCACCCCTCCACTTT,CASYFGAHSPLHF
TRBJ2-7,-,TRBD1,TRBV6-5,TGTGCCAGCAGTCGGGCCGGGACAGGGGGCTACGAGCAGTACTTC,CASSRAGTGGYEQYF
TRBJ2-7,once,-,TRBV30,TGTGCCTGGACCCCCGGGACACCCCTCCACGAGCAGTACTTC,CAWTPGTPLHEQYF
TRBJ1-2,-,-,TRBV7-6,TGTGCCAGCAGCTCCCTCGGGAGGCCCTATGGCTACACCTTC,CASSSLGRPYGYTF
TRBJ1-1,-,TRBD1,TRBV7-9,TGTGCCAGCAGCCCCGGGACAGGGGGCAGAGACACTGAAGCTTTCTTT,CASSPGTGGRDTEAFF
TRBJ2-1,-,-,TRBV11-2,TGTGCCAGCAGCTCCACCCGACACCAGCAGTTCTTC,CASSSTRHQQFF
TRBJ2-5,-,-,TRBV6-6,TGTGCCAGCGGCAGGCTACGAGAGACCCAGTACTTC,CASGRLRETQYF
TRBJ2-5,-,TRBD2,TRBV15,TGTGCCACCAGCAGAGCGGGGGGGCCGATGGAGACCCAGTACTTC,CATSRAGGPMETQYF
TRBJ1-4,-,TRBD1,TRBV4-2,TGTGCCAGCAGCCACCTACAGGGGGCGCAGGGTGAAAAACTGTTTTTT,CASSHLQGAQGEKLFF
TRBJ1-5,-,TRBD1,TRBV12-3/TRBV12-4,TGTGCCAGCGCGACAGGGCAGTATCAGCCCCAGCATTTT,CASATGQYQPQHF
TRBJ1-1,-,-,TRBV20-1,TGCAGTGCTAGTCTGGGCCAGATGAACACTGAAGCTTTCTTT,CSASLGQMNTEAFF
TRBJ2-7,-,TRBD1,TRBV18,TGTGCCAGCTCGTCACAGGGGGCATACTACGAGCAGTACTTC,CASSSQGAYYEQYF
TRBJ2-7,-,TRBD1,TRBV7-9,TGTGCCAGCAGCTCGCACCTGGGACAGGTTTCCGAGCAGTACTTC,CASSSHLGQVSEQYF
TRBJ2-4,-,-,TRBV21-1,TGTGCCAGCAGCAAAGCGCTAGGGGACAGGGTAAAAAATATTCAGTACTTC,CASSKALGDRVKNIQYF
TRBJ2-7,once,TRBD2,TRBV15,TGTGCCACCAGCAGAGATCTTAGCGGGGGGTCCTACGAGCAGTACTTC,CATSRDLSGGSYEQYF
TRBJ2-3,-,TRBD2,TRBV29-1,TGCAGCGTCTTTAGAGCGGGGGCGGACCCTACGCAGTATTTT,CSVFRAGADPTQYF
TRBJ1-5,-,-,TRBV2,TGTGCCAGCAGTCCGGGAGGGGATAGCAATCAGCCCCAGCATTTT,CASSPGGDSNQPQHF
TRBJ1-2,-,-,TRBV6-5,TGTGCCAGCAGGGACAGACCCTATGGCTACACCTTC,CASRDRPYGYTF
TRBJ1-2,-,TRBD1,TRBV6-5,TGTGCCAGCAGTTACCGACAGGGGGCCTATGGCTACACCTTC,CASSYRQGAYGYTF
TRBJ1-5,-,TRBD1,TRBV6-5,TGTGCCAGCAGCCAAACAGGGGGGAATCAGCCCCAGCATTTT,CASSQTGGNQPQHF
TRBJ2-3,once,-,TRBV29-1,TGCAGCGTTGGTAGGGAGGCAGATACGCAGTATTTT,CSVGREADTQYF
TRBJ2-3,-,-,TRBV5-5,TGTGCCAGCAGCTTGGGTGTAGTCCTAAGCCCAGATACGCAGTATTTT,CASSLGVVLSPDTQYF
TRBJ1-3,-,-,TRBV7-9,TGTGCCAGCAGCTCGGGGGGGGGCACAGCTGGAAACACCATATATTTT,CASSSGGGTAGNTIYF
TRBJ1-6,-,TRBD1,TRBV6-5,TGTGCCAGCAGGGGGCCGGGACAGGAGTCACCCCTCCACTTT,CASRGPGQESPLHF
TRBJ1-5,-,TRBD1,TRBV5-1,TGCGCCAGCAGCTTGACCGGGACAGCGGCCTGGCCCCAGCATTTT,CASSLTGTAAWPQHF
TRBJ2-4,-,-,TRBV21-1,TGTGCCAGCAACCTGGCGGGCAGTGAAAACATTCAGTACTTC,CASNLAGSENIQYF
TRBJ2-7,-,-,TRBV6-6,-,CASSTSPNPYEQYF
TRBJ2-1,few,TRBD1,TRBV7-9,TGTGCCAGCAGCTCACAAGGTTACAGGGGGGTGGATGAGCAGTTCTTC,CASSSQGYRGVDEQFF
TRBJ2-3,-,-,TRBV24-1,TGTGCCACCAGTGATAACTCGGAGGGCACAGATACGCAGTATTTT,CATSDNSEGTDTQYF
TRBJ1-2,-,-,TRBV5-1,TGCGCCAGCAGCTTGAACAGGCAGGGCTACACCTTC,CASSLNRQGYTF
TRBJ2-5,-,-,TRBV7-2,TGTGCCAGCAGCCCATACGGGGGCCAAGAGACCCAGTACTTC,CASSPYGGQETQYF
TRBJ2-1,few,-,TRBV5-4,TGTGCCAGCAGCTTTAAAGCAACCAACTCCTACAATGAGCAGTTCTTC,CASSFKATNSYNEQFF
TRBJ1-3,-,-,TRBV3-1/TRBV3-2,TGTGCCAGCAGCCACTGGGCGTCAGGAAACACCATATATTTT,CASSHWASGNTIYF
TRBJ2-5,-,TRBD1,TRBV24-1,TGTGCCACCAGTGACAACCACAGGGGGTGGGAGACCCAGTACTTC,CATSDNHRGWETQYF
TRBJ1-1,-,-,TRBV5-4,TGTGCCAGCAGCTTGGCGGGGGGGTCCACTGAAGCTTTCTTT,CASSLAGGSTEAFF
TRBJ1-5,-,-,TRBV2,TGTGCCAGCACGGCAGGGTCCCCTTATAGCAATCAGCCCCAGCATTTT,CASTAGSPYSNQPQHF
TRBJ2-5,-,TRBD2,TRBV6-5,TGTGCCAGCAGAATCGGACTAGCGCAAGAGACCCAGTACTTC,CASRIGLAQETQYF